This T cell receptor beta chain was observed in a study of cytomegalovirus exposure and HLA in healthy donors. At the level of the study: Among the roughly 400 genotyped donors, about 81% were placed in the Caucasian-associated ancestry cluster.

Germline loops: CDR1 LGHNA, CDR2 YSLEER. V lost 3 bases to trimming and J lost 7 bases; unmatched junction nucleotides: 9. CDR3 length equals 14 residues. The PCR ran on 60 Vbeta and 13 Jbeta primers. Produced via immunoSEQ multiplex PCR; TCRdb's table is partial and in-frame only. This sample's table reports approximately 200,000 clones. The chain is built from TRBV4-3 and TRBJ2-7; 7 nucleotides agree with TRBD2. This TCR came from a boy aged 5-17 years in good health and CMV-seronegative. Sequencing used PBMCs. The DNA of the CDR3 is TGCGCCAGCAGCCACTCAGCGGGGTCCTTGGAGCAGTACTTC. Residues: CASSHSAGSLEQYF.